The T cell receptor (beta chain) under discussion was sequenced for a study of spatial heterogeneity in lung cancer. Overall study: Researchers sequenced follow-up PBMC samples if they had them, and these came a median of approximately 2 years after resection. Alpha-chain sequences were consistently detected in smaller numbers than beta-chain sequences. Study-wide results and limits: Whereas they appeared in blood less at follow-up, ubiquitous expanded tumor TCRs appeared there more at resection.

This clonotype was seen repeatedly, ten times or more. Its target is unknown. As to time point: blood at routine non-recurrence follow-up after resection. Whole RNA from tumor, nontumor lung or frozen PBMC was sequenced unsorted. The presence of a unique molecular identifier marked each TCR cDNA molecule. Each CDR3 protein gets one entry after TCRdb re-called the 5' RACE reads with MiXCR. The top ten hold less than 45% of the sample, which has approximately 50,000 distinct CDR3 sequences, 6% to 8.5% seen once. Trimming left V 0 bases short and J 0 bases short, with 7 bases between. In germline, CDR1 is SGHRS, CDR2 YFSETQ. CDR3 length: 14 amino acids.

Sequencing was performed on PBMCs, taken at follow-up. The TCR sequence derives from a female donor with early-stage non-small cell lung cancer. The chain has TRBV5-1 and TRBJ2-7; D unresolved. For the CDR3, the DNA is TGCGCCAGCAGCTTGGGGGCAGACTCCTACGAGCAGTACTTC. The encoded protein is CASSLGADSYEQYF.